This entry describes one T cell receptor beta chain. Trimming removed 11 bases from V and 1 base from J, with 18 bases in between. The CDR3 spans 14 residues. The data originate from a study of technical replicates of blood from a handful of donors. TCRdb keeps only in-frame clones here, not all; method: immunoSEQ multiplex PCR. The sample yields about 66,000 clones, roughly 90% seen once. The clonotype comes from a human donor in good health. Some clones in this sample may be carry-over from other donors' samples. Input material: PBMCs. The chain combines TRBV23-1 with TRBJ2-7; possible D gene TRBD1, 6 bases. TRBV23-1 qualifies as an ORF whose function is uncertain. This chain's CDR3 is CAVRHKGGSYEQYF. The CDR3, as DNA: TGCGCCGTAAGACACAAAGGGGGATCCTACGAGCAGTACTTC.